The next 2 T cell receptor beta chains were all read from a single sample in a study of cytomegalovirus exposure and HLA in healthy donors. Measured with immunoSEQ multiplex PCR; TCRdb has only the in-frame clones, and not every one. The sample records about 160,000 clones, more than 75% being singletons. The sample consisted of PBMCs. The receptors here all came from a man aged 18-30 years in good health and CMV-seronegative.

The J gene is TRBJ1-2, the V gene TRBV6-5; 8 bases fit TRBD1. This CDR3 is built from 16 residues. J was trimmed by 7 bases and V by 2 bases; bases with no gene match: 12. Germline CDR1 MNHEY, CDR2 SVGAGI. CDR3 residues: CASSYPKRQGMSGYTF. The CDR3 DNA sequence: TGTGCCAGCAGTTACCCAAAACGACAGGGGATGTCTGGCTACACCTTC.

The chain links TRBV9 to TRBJ2-3; D might be TRBD2 (5 bases). The CDR3 loop spans 16 amino acids. Trimming left V 3 bases short and J 4 bases short, with 18 bases between. The germline V gene encodes CDR1 SGDLS and CDR2 YYNGEE. This CDR3 reads CASSEPPEAPADTQYF. CDR3 coding DNA: TGTGCCAGCAGCGAGCCGCCGGAGGCCCCGGCAGATACGCAGTATTTT.